A single sample gave rise to the 14 T cell receptor beta chains below, sequenced in a study of vaccination and CD4 T cells after COVID-19 (dated by TCRdb to 2022 to 2024). For these TCRs, the target antigens are not known. The method behind the library was PCR. The sequencer listed for this sample is Illumina iSeq 100. DNA from cultured CD4+ T cells underwent TCR sequencing with the Oncomine TCR Beta short-read assay at the Johns Hopkins FTIC core. The public reads were run again by TCRdb, first through fastp at Q25 and then through MiXCR, and only productive beta chains were kept. All rows with the same CDR3 protein become a single entry with the most common DNA and genes. The sample records 15,000 or so distinct CDR3 sequences, over 55% of which are singletons. Clones ranked in the top ten supply around 12% of the sample. Sample treatment or condition, as interpreted from the label and publication: approximately 10-day PBMC culture with coronavirus spike peptide pools or control peptides (ViraFEST assay).

The sequencing input was CD4+ T cells from blood, cultured in vitro. The receptors shown here come from a human donor who had recovered from COVID-19.

This chain connects TRBV6-1 to TRBJ1-3; unclear D gene. The CDR3 is made up of 16 amino acids. The V gene's germline CDR1 is MNHNS and CDR2 SASEGT. V shed 0 bases and J shed 3 bases, with 12 bases lying between them. The DNA of the CDR3 is TGTGCCAGCAGTGAAGCGGAACAGTTAATTGGAAACACCATATATTTT. Translation gives CASSEAEQLIGNTIYF.

J is TRBJ2-2 and V is TRBV2; tentatively, D is TRBD2 (5 bases). V lost 7 bases and J 7 bases, leaving 10 bases between the germline ends. The CDR3 is made up of 12 amino acids. Per the germline V gene, CDR1 is SNHLY and CDR2 is FYNNEI. The CDR3 protein is CASKLRVGELFF. In nucleotides, the CDR3 is TGTGCCAGCAAATTGAGGGTCGGGGAGCTGTTTTTT. Full variable domain (remainder filled in from reference TRBV2 and TRBJ2-2): EPEVTQTPSHQVTQMGQEVILRCVPISNHLYFYWYRQILGQKVEFLVSFYNNEISEKSEIFDDQFSVERPDGSNFTLKIRSTKLEDSAMYFCASKLRVGELFFGEGSRLTVL.

Within the sample, this clonotype is medium-sized. The chain links TRBV6-4 to TRBJ2-3, with TRBD2 identical over 7 bases. Germline V gene data show CDR1 as MRHNA and CDR2 as SNTAGT. Unmatched junction bases numbered 4, after V lost 4 bases and J lost 0 bases. CDR3 size: 15 residues. CDR3 amino acids: CASSAGLGSTDTQYF. CDR3 nucleotide sequence: TGTGCCAGCAGTGCAGGACTAGGGAGCACAGATACGCAGTATTTT.

The chain employs TRBV6-1 and TRBJ1-4; TRBD1 is a possible D gene (5 bases). Germline V gene sequence: CDR1 MNHNS, CDR2 SASEGT. Trimming took off 4 bases at V and 3 bases at J, with 12 bases between the two ends. The CDR3 runs to 15 residues. Written as DNA, the CDR3 is TGTGCCAGCAGTGCCGTCAGGGTTTCTAATGAAAAACTGTTTTTT. Protein sequence: CASSAVRVSNEKLFF.

V usage is TRBV2 and J usage is TRBJ1-5; 12 nucleotides agree with TRBD1. Per the germline V gene, CDR1 is SNHLY and CDR2 is FYNNEI. This CDR3 has 16 residues. The V and J ends lost 6 bases and 2 bases, in that order; junction bases with no gene match: 5. This chain's CDR3 is CASRGTGGARNQPQHF. In DNA, the CDR3 is TGTGCCAGCAGGGGGACAGGGGGCGCGCGCAATCAGCCCCAGCATTTT.

The rearrangement joins TRBV20-1 to TRBJ2-1; 9 bases are a match to TRBD2. The CDR3 covers 14 residues. With V trimmed by 5 bases and J by 8 bases, 10 bases remained unmatched. Per germline, CDR1 DFQATT and CDR2 SNEGSKA (reference sequence). CDR3 amino acids: CSAPRLAAGYEQFF. DNA of the CDR3: TGCAGTGCTCCTAGACTAGCGGCAGGTTATGAGCAGTTCTTC.

The genes are TRBV10-1 and TRBJ2-5; D remains unclear. Germline V gene sequence: CDR1 WNHNN, CDR2 SYGVQD (reference sequence). The ends were cut back, 8 bases at V and 5 bases at J, with 12 bases in the middle. The CDR3 loop spans 12 amino acids. CDR3 sequence: CASSTDRETQYF. The CDR3 DNA reads TGCGCCAGCTCGACCGATAGGGAGACCCAGTACTTC.

This clonotype occurred a few times. This sequence joins TRBV28 and TRBJ2-7, with no clear D. This CDR3 has 11 residues. V lost 2 bases and J 3 bases, leaving 2 bases between the germline ends. Germline-derived CDR1 and CDR2 are MDHEN and SYDVKM. In DNA form, the CDR3 reads TGTGCCAGCAGTTTACTCTACGAGCAGTACTTC. Amino acids: CASSLLYEQYF.

This clonotype was counted between two and nine times. The chain couples TRBV10-3 to TRBJ2-3; 9 bases are shared with TRBD1. The CDR3 spans 15 residues. Looked up from germline, CDR1 is ENHRY and CDR2 is SYGVKD. With V trimmed by 6 bases and J by 2 bases, 6 bases remained unmatched. In DNA form, the CDR3 reads TGTGCCATCAGGGGGGACAGGGACCACACAGATACGCAGTATTTT. This codes for CAIRGDRDHTDTQYF.

This chain joins TRBV6-1 and TRBJ1-1; 7 positions match TRBD1. This CDR3 is 14 amino acids long. Trimming cost V 2 bases and J 5 bases; bases outside gene matches: 5. Germline CDR1 is MNHNS and CDR2 is SASEGT. The CDR3 coding sequence is TGTGCCAGCAGTGAAAAGGCAGGGGGGACTGAAGCTTTCTTT. Amino acid sequence: CASSEKAGGTEAFF.

V usage is TRBV7-6 and J usage is TRBJ2-7; D tentatively reads TRBD1 or TRBD2 (5 bases each). The germline V and J ends were trimmed by 0 bases and 1 base, with 7 bases remaining between them. The CDR3 totals 14 residues. Germline CDR1 SGHVS, CDR2 FNYEAQ. The CDR3 is CASSLAGTSYEQYF. CDR3 sequence (DNA): TGTGCCAGCAGCTTAGCGGGGACGTCCTACGAGCAGTACTTC.

Here the CDR3 reads CSARDSARINQPQHF. In nucleotides, the CDR3 is TGCAGTGCTAGAGATTCGGCACGAATCAATCAGCCCCAGCATTTT. The chain couples TRBV20-1 to TRBJ1-5; D gene uncertain. There are 15 residues in the CDR3. The V and J ends lost 0 bases and 3 bases respectively, with 12 bases between them. The germline V gene has CDR1 DFQATT and CDR2 SNEGSKA (reference sequence).

The rearrangement links TRBV19 to TRBJ1-2; possible D gene TRBD1, 6 bases. V dropped 5 bases and J dropped 4 bases, with 11 bases sitting between them. CDR1 is LNHDA and CDR2 is SQIVND in the germline V gene (reference sequence). This CDR3 spans 13 amino acids. This CDR3 is CASSRDRTYGYTF. Here the CDR3 DNA reads TGTGCCAGTAGTCGTGACAGGACCTATGGCTACACCTTC.

This clonotype was observed once. This chain uses TRBV19 with TRBJ1-2; TRBD1 matches 9 bases. Germline trimming cut 5 bases from V and 4 bases from J; bases unmatched to any gene: 8. The germline CDR1 and CDR2 sequences are LNHDA and SQIVND (reference sequence). The length of the CDR3 is 15 residues. CDR3 in DNA: TGTGCCAGTAGTGCTTACAGGGGGCTGGTCTATGGCTACACCTTC. Its translation is CASSAYRGLVYGYTF.